These 32 T cell receptor beta chains were sequenced from one sample in a study of shared clonotypes between healthy human individuals. Libraries were prepared by immunoSEQ multiplex PCR; TCRdb keeps only in-frame clonotypes and omits some of them. The sample holds around 450,000 clones, roughly 80% seen once. The sample consisted of PBMCs. The receptors here all came from a woman aged 40-49 years in good health. Some clones in this sample may be carry-over from other donors' samples.

This clone was found once. The genes are TRBV10-1 and TRBJ2-1, with 7 bases identical to TRBD1. The CDR3 spans 15 residues. Germline CDR1 reads WNHNN; CDR2 reads SYGVQD (reference sequence). V lost 4 bases, J lost 4 bases, and 7 bases stayed unmatched. The CDR3 region has the DNA TGCGCCAGCAGTGGCCCGGGACAGCCGTACAATGAGCAGTTCTTC. This translates into CASSGPGQPYNEQFF.

This clone appeared once. The rearrangement uses TRBV5-1 and TRBJ2-7; D may be TRBD2 (6 bases). Deletions cut 6 bases from V and 4 bases from J, with 17 bases between. There are 14 residues in the CDR3. The germline CDR1 and CDR2 sequences are SGHRS and YFSETQ. CDR3 coding DNA: TGCGCCAGCAACCCGGGAGCGGCACCTTACGAGCAGTACTTC. As protein: CASNPGAAPYEQYF.

V gene TRBV27 combines with J gene TRBJ2-3; TRBD1 agrees at 9 bases. J lost 2 bases, V lost 3 bases, and 3 bases had no gene match. Germline loops: CDR1 MNHEY, CDR2 SMNVEV (reference sequence). This CDR3 is 15 amino acids long. The CDR3 is CASSLGQGTTDTQYF. The CDR3, as DNA: TGTGCCAGCAGTTTGGGACAGGGTACCACAGATACGCAGTATTTT.

This chain connects TRBV6-6 to TRBJ1-5; no clear D. The V and J ends lost 2 bases and 3 bases respectively, with 5 bases between them. The CDR3 runs to 13 residues. From germline, CDR1 is MNHNY and CDR2 SVGAGI (reference sequence). The CDR3 bases are TGTGCCAGCAGTTACGGTATCAATCAGCCCCAGCATTTT. It encodes CASSYGINQPQHF.

This clone was observed a few times. The sample holds other DNA sequences that translate to the same CDR3. V usage is TRBV29-1 and J usage is TRBJ1-3; no clear D. The germline V and J ends were trimmed by 4 bases and 0 bases, with 7 bases remaining between them. The germline CDR1 and CDR2 sequences are SQVTM and ANQGSEA. The length of the CDR3 is 13 residues. The CDR3 sequence is CSVGVSSGNTIYF. The CDR3 DNA reads TGCAGCGTTGGAGTTAGCTCTGGAAACACCATATATTTT.

This chain uses TRBV18 with TRBJ1-2; TRBD1 is a possible D gene (6 bases). The V end lost 2 bases, the J end lost 6 bases, and 13 bases lay between the germline ends. CDR3 length: 14 amino acids. Germline assignment: CDR1 KGHSH and CDR2 LQKENI. This CDR3 reads CASSPNRVDDGYTF. The DNA for the CDR3 is TGTGCCAGCTCACCAAACAGGGTTGATGATGGCTACACCTTC. Variable domain in full (rest from reference TRBV18 and TRBJ1-2): NAGVMQNPRHLVRRRGQEARLRCSPMKGHSHVYWYRQLPEEGLKFMVYLQKENIIDESGMPKERFSAEFPKEGPSILRIQQVVRGDSAAYFCASSPNRVDDGYTFGSGTRLTVV.

The rearrangement links TRBV6-4 to TRBJ1-1; D is perhaps TRBD1 (6 bases). There are 13 residues in the CDR3. Per germline, CDR1 MRHNA and CDR2 SNTAGT. The V and J ends lost 2 bases and 4 bases respectively, with 8 bases between them. As DNA, the CDR3 is TGTGCCAGCAGTGACAGGGGGGGCACTGAAGCTTTCTTT. Translating it yields CASSDRGGTEAFF.

This clone showed up just a few times. The chain has TRBV28 and TRBJ1-2, with TRBD1 matching over 7 bases. This CDR3 comprises 14 residues. J lost 4 bases, V lost 6 bases, and 8 bases had no gene match. Germline assignment: CDR1 MDHEN and CDR2 SYDVKM. CDR3 nucleotides: TGTGCCAGCAGGCCGCAGGGACAGCGCTATGGCTACACCTTC. This sequence encodes CASRPQGQRYGYTF.

J is TRBJ1-1 and V is TRBV2; D ambiguous. The CDR3 consists of 15 residues. The V end was cut by 2 bases, the J end by 1 base, with 11 bases between. The germline gives CDR1 SNHLY, CDR2 FYNNEI. DNA of the CDR3: TGTGCCAGCAGTGAAACACCGAGGGAGAACACTGAAGCTTTCTTT. Its translation is CASSETPRENTEAFF.

The rearrangement joins TRBV7-3 to TRBJ1-2; D not certain. Trimming removed 2 bases from V and 5 bases from J, with 12 bases in between. Germline CDR1 and CDR2: SGHTA and FQGTGA. The CDR3 spans 14 residues. CDR3 DNA sequence: TGTGCCAGCAGCTTACGGCGTCCTGGGTATGGCTACACCTTC. Its protein is CASSLRRPGYGYTF.

The chain joins TRBV5-4 to TRBJ2-3; D gene unclear. Germline CDR1 and CDR2: SGHNT and YYREEE (reference sequence). The V end was cut by 4 bases, the J end by 1 base, with 13 bases between. This CDR3 is 15 amino acids long. The CDR3 sequence is CASSTRLLGTDTQYF. DNA of the CDR3: TGTGCCAGCAGCACCAGGTTATTGGGCACAGATACGCAGTATTTT.

The rearrangement joins TRBV5-1 to TRBJ2-3; TRBD2 matches 8 bases. Trimming took 2 bases from V and 3 from J; bases not matched to a gene: 5. Germline CDR1 is SGHRS and CDR2 is YFSETQ. This CDR3 comprises 15 residues. CDR3 amino acids: CASSFSGAETDTQYF. Here the CDR3 DNA reads TGCGCCAGCAGCTTTAGCGGGGCCGAAACAGATACGCAGTATTTT.

The rearrangement joins TRBV5-4 to TRBJ1-6; 7 nucleotides match TRBD1. The length of the CDR3 is 15 residues. After removal of 3 bases from V and 9 bases from J, the junction contained 9 bases not matched to a gene. CDR1 and CDR2 from the germline V gene are SGHNT and YYREEE (reference sequence). CDR3 nucleotide sequence: TGTGCCAGCAGCTCTCCGGGACAGTTCTTTTCACCCCTCCACTTT. Translation: CASSSPGQFFSPLHF.

The rearrangement links TRBV5-3 to TRBJ2-7, with 10 bases lining up with TRBD2. TRBV5-3 is noted as an ORF with a role that remains uncertain. CDR3 length equals 14 residues. With 8 bases clipped from V and 4 bases from J, the junction kept 9 bases outside the gene matches. The CDR3 sequence is CASSRELAGYEQYF. DNA for the CDR3: TGTGCCAGCAGCCGGGAACTAGCGGGATACGAGCAGTACTTC.

V usage is TRBV11-2 and J usage is TRBJ2-5, with 12 bases identical to TRBD1. CDR3 size: 18 residues. Germline V lookup: CDR1 SGHAT, CDR2 FQNNGV. Trimming removed 5 bases from V and 4 bases from J; junction bases left unmatched: 14. The CDR3 nucleotides are TGTGCCAGCAGCCGGACATTAACCGGGACAGGGGGCGGAGAGACCCAGTACTTC. Encoded protein: CASSRTLTGTGGGETQYF.

This clone was seen a few times. One base separates it from a far larger clone, so it is likely a read error. This sequence joins TRBV1 and TRBJ1-1; TRBD1, as called in the table, went unchecked against the DNA. TRBV1 is designated a pseudogene. This CDR3 region has 15 residues. CDR3 bases: TGCACCAGCAGCCAAGGAGACAGGGAGAACACTGAAGCTTTCTTT. Its protein is CTSSQGDRENTEAFF.

The chain links TRBV10-1 to TRBJ2-1; 8 positions match TRBD2. V was pared by 6 bases and J by 7 bases, with 11 bases of the junction left unmatched. The CDR3 covers 15 residues. The germline CDR1 and CDR2 sequences are WNHNN and SYGVQD (reference sequence). CDR3 in DNA: TGCGCCAGCAGCCCAACTAGCGGAGGGGGGAATGAGCAGTTCTTC. Protein sequence: CASSPTSGGGNEQFF.

V gene TRBV6-1 combines with J gene TRBJ1-2; 7 bases align to TRBD1. This CDR3 contains 15 residues. J was trimmed by 3 bases and V by 3 bases; bases with no gene match: 7. Germline V lookup: CDR1 MNHNS, CDR2 SASEGT. The CDR3 DNA reads as TGTGCCAGCAGTGAGTACAGGGGATCGGACTATGGCTACACCTTC. Residues: CASSEYRGSDYGYTF.

The chain is built from TRBV21-1 and TRBJ1-6. TRBV21-1 is reported as a pseudogene. This CDR3 region has 10 residues. Written as DNA, the CDR3 is TGTGCCAGCAGCAAAAAGCCCCTCCACTTT. It translates to CASSKKPLHF.

The rearrangement uses TRBV28 and TRBJ1-5, with 7 bases matching TRBD1. The CDR3 has 14 residues. The germline CDR1 and CDR2 sequences are MDHEN and SYDVKM. V lost 7 bases, J lost 6 bases, and 9 bases stayed unmatched. The CDR3: CASTPARQGQPQHF. DNA for the CDR3: TGTGCCAGCACCCCGGCGAGACAGGGTCAGCCCCAGCATTTT.

The genes are TRBV4-2 and TRBJ2-5; no clear D. V lost 1 base to trimming and J lost 9 bases, with 33 bases between them. Germline CDR1 and CDR2: LGHNA and YNFKEQ. The CDR3 length is 20 residues. The CDR3 here is CASSQGLGPSFGFGSMAQYF. DNA of the CDR3: TGTGCCAGCAGCCAAGGGTTAGGGCCAAGTTTCGGGTTCGGTAGTATGGCCCAGTACTTC.

Comment on this clone: Other DNA sequences in this specimen translate into the identical CDR3. The chain combines TRBV19 with TRBJ1-1; 7 bases line up with TRBD1. The CDR3 runs 13 residues. V was pared by 6 bases and J by 4 bases, with 5 bases of the junction left unmatched. Germline V lookup: CDR1 LNHDA, CDR2 SQIVND (reference sequence). The CDR3 bases are TGTGCCAGTAGCATTCAGGGGGGCACTGAAGCTTTCTTT. This translates into CASSIQGGTEAFF.

This chain joins TRBV30 and TRBJ2-5; 9 nucleotides line up with TRBD2. Near its end, the DNA agrees better with TRBJ2-7, so the J call may be wrong. This CDR3 contains 16 residues. Per the germline V gene, CDR1 is GTSNPN and CDR2 is SVGIG (reference sequence). The CDR3 nucleotides read TGTGCCTGGAGTGTACCCCATAGCGGGAGCTCCTACGAGCAGTACTTC. Amino acids: CAWSVPHSGSSYEQYF.

The V call is TRBV6-1, the J call TRBJ1-2; D unresolved. This CDR3 is built from 15 residues. Per the germline V gene, CDR1 is MNHNS and CDR2 is SASEGT. Trimming took 3 bases from V and 7 from J, leaving 18 bases between them. CDR3 amino acids: CASSDASSLFRGYTF. CDR3 bases: TGTGCCAGCAGTGACGCCAGTTCCCTATTTCGTGGCTACACCTTC.

The chain uses TRBV10-3 and TRBJ1-1; maybe TRBD1 (6 bases). Between the trimmed V and J ends, which lost 7 bases and 2 bases, there was a span of 14 bases. Germline CDR1 and CDR2: ENHRY and SYGVKD. This CDR3 comprises 14 residues. As DNA, the CDR3 is TGTGCCATCACCGCCCGGGGGCTTAACACTGAAGCTTTCTTT. Translation: CAITARGLNTEAFF.

V is TRBV9 and J is TRBJ2-3; 9 bases are shared with TRBD2. The CDR3 sequence is 15 residues long. CDR1 SGDLS and CDR2 YYNGEE come from the germline V gene. The J segment lost 5 bases and the V segment lost 3 bases, leaving 7 bases of the junction unmatched. The CDR3 is CASSGLAGVRDTQYF. Here the CDR3 DNA reads TGTGCCAGCAGCGGATTAGCGGGGGTGAGAGATACGCAGTATTTT.

The J gene is TRBJ2-1, the V gene TRBV7-2; D remains ambiguous. CDR1 and CDR2 from the germline V gene are SGHTA and FQGNSA. This CDR3 has 13 amino acids. Between the trimmed V and J ends, which lost 1 base and 8 bases, there was a span of 9 bases. CDR3 sequence: CASSLGEGDEQFF. The DNA for the CDR3 is TGTGCCAGCAGCTTAGGGGAAGGAGATGAGCAGTTCTTC.

This chain connects TRBV4-1 to TRBJ2-7, with 9 bases matching TRBD2. The CDR3 sequence is 17 residues long. V was clipped by 0 bases and J by 0 bases; unmatched bases: 6. Germline CDR1 and CDR2: MGHRA and YSYEKL. The CDR3 region has the DNA TGCGCCAGCAGCCAAGACAAGAGCGGGAGGCCCTCCTACGAGCAGTACTTC. Its protein is CASSQDKSGRPSYEQYF.

The chain recombines TRBV27 with TRBJ2-7; D tentatively reads TRBD1 or TRBD2 (6 bases each). The CDR3 loop spans 15 amino acids. Trimming removed 6 bases at V and 4 bases at J, with 19 bases between. Germline V gene sequence: CDR1 MNHEY, CDR2 SMNVEV (reference sequence). As DNA, the CDR3 is TGTGCCAGCAGGGAGGGGGGACCTACGCCTTACGAGCAGTACTTC. Translation: CASREGGPTPYEQYF.

The chain carries TRBV12-5 and TRBJ2-7; perhaps TRBD2 as D (6 bases). CDR1 is LGHNT and CDR2 is FRNRAP in the germline V gene. Trimming removed 6 bases at V and 3 bases at J, with 9 bases between. The CDR3 has 12 residues. CDR3 DNA: TGTGCTAGTGGACCCGGGAGCTACGAGCAGTACTTC. This encodes CASGPGSYEQYF.

The chain couples TRBV25-1 to TRBJ2-5, with D possibly being TRBD1 or TRBD2 (5 bases each). Germline V gives CDR1 MGHDK, CDR2 SYGVNS. The length of the CDR3 is 15 residues. The V gene lost 5 bases and the J gene lost 1 base, with 14 bases spanning the gap. This CDR3 reads CASSKGPPGQETQYF. DNA for the CDR3: TGTGCCAGCAGTAAGGGACCGCCAGGCCAAGAGACCCAGTACTTC.

The chain couples TRBV19 to TRBJ2-3, with 8 bases aligning to TRBD1. The CDR3 has 16 residues. J lost 0 bases, V lost 4 bases, and 6 bases had no gene match. Germline V lookup: CDR1 LNHDA, CDR2 SQIVND (reference sequence). CDR3 nucleotides: TGTGCCAGTAGTACCCCAGGGACAGGAAGCACAGATACGCAGTATTTT. Residues: CASSTPGTGSTDTQYF.